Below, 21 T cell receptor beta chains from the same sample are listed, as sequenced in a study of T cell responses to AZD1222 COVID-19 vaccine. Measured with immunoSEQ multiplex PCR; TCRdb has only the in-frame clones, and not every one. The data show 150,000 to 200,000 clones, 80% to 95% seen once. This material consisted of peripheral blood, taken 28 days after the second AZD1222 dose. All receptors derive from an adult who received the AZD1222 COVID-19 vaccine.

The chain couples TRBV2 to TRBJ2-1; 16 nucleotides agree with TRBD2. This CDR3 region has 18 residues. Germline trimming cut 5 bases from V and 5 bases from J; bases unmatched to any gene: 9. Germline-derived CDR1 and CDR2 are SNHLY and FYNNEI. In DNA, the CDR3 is TGTGCCAGCAGTCGGGGACTAGCGGGGGGGCAGGTCAACAATGAGCAGTTCTTC. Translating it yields CASSRGLAGGQVNNEQFF.

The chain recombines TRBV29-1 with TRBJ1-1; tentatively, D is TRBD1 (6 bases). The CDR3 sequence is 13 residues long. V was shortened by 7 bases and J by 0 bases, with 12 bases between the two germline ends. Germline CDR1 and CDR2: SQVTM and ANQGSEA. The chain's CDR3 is CSARGLMNTEAFF. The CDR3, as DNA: TGCAGCGCCCGGGGGCTGATGAACACTGAAGCTTTCTTT.

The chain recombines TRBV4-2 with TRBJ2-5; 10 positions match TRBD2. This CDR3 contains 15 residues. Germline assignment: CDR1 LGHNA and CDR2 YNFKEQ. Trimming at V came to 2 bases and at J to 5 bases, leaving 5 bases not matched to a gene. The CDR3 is CASSQLAGVGETQYF. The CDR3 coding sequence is TGTGCCAGCAGCCAACTAGCGGGAGTAGGTGAGACCCAGTACTTC.

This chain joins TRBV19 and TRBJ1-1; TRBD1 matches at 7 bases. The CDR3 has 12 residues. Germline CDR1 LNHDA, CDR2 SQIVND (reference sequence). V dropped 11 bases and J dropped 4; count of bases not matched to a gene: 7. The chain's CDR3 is CASTEGATEAFF. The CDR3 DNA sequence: TGTGCCTCCACGGAGGGGGCCACTGAAGCTTTCTTT.

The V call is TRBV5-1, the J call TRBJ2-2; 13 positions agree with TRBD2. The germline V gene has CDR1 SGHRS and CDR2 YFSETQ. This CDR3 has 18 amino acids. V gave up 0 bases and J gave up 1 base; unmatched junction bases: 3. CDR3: CASSLGLAGGLNTGELFF. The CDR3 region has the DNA TGCGCCAGCAGCTTGGGACTAGCGGGAGGCCTGAACACCGGGGAGCTGTTTTTT.

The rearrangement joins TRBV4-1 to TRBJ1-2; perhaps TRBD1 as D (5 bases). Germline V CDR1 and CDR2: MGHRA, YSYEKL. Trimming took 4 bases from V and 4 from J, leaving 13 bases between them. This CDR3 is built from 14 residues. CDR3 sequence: CASSRPGGTYGYTF. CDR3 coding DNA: TGCGCCAGCAGCCGCCCTGGAGGGACCTATGGCTACACCTTC.

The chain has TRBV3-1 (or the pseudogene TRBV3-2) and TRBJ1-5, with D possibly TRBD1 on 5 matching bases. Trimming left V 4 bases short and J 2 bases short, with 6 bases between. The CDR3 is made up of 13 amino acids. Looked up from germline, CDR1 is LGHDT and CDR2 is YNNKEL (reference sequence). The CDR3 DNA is TGTGCCAGCAGCCGGGGGGGCAATCAGCCCCAGCATTTT. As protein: CASSRGGNQPQHF.

The CDR3 here is CASSADVSSTDTQYF. In DNA form, the CDR3 reads TGCGCCAGCAGCGCGGACGTATCTAGCACAGATACGCAGTATTTT. This chain uses TRBV5-1 with TRBJ2-3; no clear D. The CDR3 has 15 amino acids. From germline, CDR1 is SGHRS and CDR2 YFSETQ. Trimming shortened V by 4 bases and J by 0 bases, and 12 bases separated the two germline ends.

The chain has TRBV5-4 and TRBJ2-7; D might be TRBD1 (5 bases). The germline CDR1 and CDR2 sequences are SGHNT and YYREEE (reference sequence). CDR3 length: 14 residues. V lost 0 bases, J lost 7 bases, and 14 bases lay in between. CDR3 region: CASSLEQEIREQYF. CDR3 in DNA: TGTGCCAGCAGCTTGGAACAGGAGATACGGGAGCAGTACTTC.

CDR3 sequence reads: CASRVGLAGTYEQYF. CDR3 nucleotides: TGTGCCAGCAGAGTTGGACTAGCGGGGACCTACGAGCAGTACTTC. The gene calls are TRBV6-5 and TRBJ2-7, with 12 positions matching TRBD2. With V trimmed by 6 bases and J by 2 bases, 5 bases remained unmatched. Germline V gene sequence: CDR1 MNHEY, CDR2 SVGAGI. This CDR3 comprises 15 residues.

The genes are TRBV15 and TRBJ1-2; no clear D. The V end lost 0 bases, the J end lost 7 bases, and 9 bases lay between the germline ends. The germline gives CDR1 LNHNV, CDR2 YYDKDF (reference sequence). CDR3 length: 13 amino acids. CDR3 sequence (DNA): TGTGCCACCAGCAGAGACGGCCGGGGTGGCTACACCTTC. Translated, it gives CATSRDGRGGYTF.

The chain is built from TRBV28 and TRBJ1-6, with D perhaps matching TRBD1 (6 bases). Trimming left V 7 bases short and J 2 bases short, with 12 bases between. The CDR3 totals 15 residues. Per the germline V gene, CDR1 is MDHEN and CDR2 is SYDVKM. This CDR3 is CASNPGQTYNSPLHF. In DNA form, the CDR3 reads TGTGCCAGCAACCCTGGACAGACCTATAATTCACCCCTCCACTTT.

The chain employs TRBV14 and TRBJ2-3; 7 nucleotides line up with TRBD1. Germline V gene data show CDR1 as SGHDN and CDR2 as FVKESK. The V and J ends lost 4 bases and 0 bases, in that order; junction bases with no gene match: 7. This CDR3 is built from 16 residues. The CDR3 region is CASSRGQIPSTDTQYF. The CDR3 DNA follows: TGTGCCAGCAGCCGGGGACAGATACCTAGCACAGATACGCAGTATTTT.

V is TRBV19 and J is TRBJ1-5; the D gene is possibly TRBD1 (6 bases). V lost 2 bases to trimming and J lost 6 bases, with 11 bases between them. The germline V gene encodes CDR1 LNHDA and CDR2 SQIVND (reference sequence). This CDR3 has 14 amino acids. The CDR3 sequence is CASSIWGAGQPQHF. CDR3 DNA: TGTGCCAGTAGTATATGGGGGGCCGGTCAGCCCCAGCATTTT.

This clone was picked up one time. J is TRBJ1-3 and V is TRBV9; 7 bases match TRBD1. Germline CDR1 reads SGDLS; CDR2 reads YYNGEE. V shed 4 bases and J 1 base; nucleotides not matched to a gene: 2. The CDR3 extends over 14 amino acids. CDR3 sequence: CASSSRGSGNTIYF. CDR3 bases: TGTGCCAGCAGCTCCAGGGGGTCTGGAAACACCATATATTTT.

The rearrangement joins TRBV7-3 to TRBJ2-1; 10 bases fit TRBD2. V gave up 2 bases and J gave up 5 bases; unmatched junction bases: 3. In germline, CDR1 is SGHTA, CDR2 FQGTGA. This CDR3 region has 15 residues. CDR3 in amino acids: CASSLERGGNNEQFF. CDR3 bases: TGTGCCAGCAGCTTAGAGCGGGGGGGAAACAATGAGCAGTTCTTC.

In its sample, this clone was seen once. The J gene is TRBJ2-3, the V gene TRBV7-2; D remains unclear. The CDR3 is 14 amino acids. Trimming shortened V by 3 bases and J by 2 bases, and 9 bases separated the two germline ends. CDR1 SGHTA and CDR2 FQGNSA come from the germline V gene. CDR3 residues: CASSFLVVTDTQYF. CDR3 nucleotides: TGTGCCAGCAGCTTTTTGGTCGTCACAGATACGCAGTATTTT.

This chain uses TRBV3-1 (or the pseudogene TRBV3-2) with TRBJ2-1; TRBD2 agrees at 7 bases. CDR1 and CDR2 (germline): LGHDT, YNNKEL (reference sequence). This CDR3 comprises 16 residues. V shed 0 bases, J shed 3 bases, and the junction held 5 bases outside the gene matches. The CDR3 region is CASSQDPLAIYNEQFF. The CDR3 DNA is TGTGCCAGCAGCCAAGATCCACTAGCGATCTACAATGAGCAGTTCTTC.

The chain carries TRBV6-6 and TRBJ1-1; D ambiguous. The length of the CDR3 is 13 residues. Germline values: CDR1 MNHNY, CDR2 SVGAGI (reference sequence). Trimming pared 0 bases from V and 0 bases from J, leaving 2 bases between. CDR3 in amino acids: CASSYSMNTEAFF. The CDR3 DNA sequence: TGTGCCAGCAGTTACTCAATGAACACTGAAGCTTTCTTT.

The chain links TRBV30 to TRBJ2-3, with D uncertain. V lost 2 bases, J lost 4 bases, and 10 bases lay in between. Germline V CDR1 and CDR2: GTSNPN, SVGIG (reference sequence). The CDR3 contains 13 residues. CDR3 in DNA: TGTGCCTGGAGTCTAATGGTTCCAGATACGCAGTATTTT. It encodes CAWSLMVPDTQYF.

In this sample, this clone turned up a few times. The CDR3 region is CASSQLSGGAVETQYF. CDR3 bases: TGCGCCAGCAGCCAATTGAGCGGGGGGGCCGTAGAGACCCAGTACTTC. J is TRBJ2-5 and V is TRBV4-1, with TRBD2 matching over 10 bases. The CDR3 is 16 amino acids. V gave up 2 bases and J gave up 4 bases; unmatched junction bases: 7. Germline V gene data show CDR1 as MGHRA and CDR2 as YSYEKL.